Shown below are 11 T cell receptor beta chains from a single sample sequenced in a study of cytomegalovirus exposure and HLA in healthy donors. Primers: 60 Vbeta forward and 13 Jbeta reverse. TCRdb keeps only in-frame clones here, not all; method: immunoSEQ multiplex PCR. The table lists 150,000 or so clones, approximately 85% of them singletons. The sample taken for sequencing was PBMCs. These receptors were collected from a man aged 18 to 30 in good health and CMV-seropositive.

The chain employs TRBV6-1 and TRBJ2-1; TRBD2 agrees at 9 bases. V trimming: 4 bases; J trimming: 7 bases; junction bases outside the gene matches: 11. Looked up from germline, CDR1 is MNHNS and CDR2 is SASEGT. The CDR3 totals 16 residues. The CDR3 spells CASSVRELAGVNEQFF. The CDR3, as DNA: TGTGCCAGCAGTGTTCGGGAGTTAGCGGGGGTTAATGAGCAGTTCTTC.

The chain uses TRBV9 and TRBJ2-2; the D gene is possibly TRBD1 (6 bases). Per germline, CDR1 SGDLS and CDR2 YYNGEE. The CDR3 spans 14 residues. V gave up 0 bases and J gave up 4 bases, with 7 bases separating them. The CDR3 here is CASSVGTATGELFF. The DNA for the CDR3 is TGTGCCAGCAGCGTAGGGACAGCCACCGGGGAGCTGTTTTTT.

The J gene is TRBJ2-4, the V gene TRBV2; D might be TRBD1 (5 bases). Germline V lookup: CDR1 SNHLY, CDR2 FYNNEI. Trimming cost V 6 bases and J 12 bases, with 24 bases left between them. The CDR3 contains 15 residues. CDR3 residues: CASRKWGSTGSSQYF. Written as DNA, the CDR3 is TGTGCCAGCAGGAAATGGGGTAGTACAGGTAGCAGTCAGTACTTC.

This rearrangement joins TRBV7-2 to TRBJ2-1, with TRBD2 matching over 8 bases. The CDR3 extends over 17 amino acids. V was pared by 4 bases and J by 2 bases, with 10 bases of the junction left unmatched. In germline, CDR1 is SGHTA, CDR2 FQGNSA. CDR3 in amino acids: CASSSQAGALTYNEQFF. DNA for the CDR3: TGTGCCAGCAGCTCTCAAGCGGGGGCGCTTACCTACAATGAGCAGTTCTTC.

This clone has a single count. The rearrangement links TRBV19 to TRBJ2-2; TRBD1 matches at 11 bases. The CDR3 has 20 residues. CDR1 is LNHDA, CDR2 SQIVND, per germline (reference sequence). V was clipped by 5 bases and J by 3 bases; unmatched bases: 17. The CDR3 nucleotides are TGTGCCAGTAGTGCCCCGACCGGGAGGACAGGGGGCTTGGACACCGGGGAGCTGTTTTTT. This gives the protein CASSAPTGRTGGLDTGELFF.

The rearrangement joins TRBV30 to TRBJ1-5, with 7 nucleotides matching TRBD1. Trimming removed 0 bases from V and 5 bases from J; junction bases left unmatched: 7. The germline gives CDR1 GTSNPN, CDR2 SVGIG (reference sequence). This CDR3 spans 15 amino acids. CDR3 protein: CAWSVRRTGDQPQHF. CDR3 sequence (DNA): TGTGCCTGGAGTGTTAGGAGGACAGGAGATCAGCCCCAGCATTTT.

This clone was detected once. The rearrangement links TRBV6-1 to TRBJ1-2; 8 positions match TRBD1. V was pared by 3 bases and J by 8 bases, with 11 bases of the junction left unmatched. The CDR3 is 15 amino acids. Germline CDR1 is MNHNS and CDR2 is SASEGT. The chain's CDR3 is CASSEGEDRVDGYTF. The CDR3 region has the DNA TGTGCCAGCAGTGAGGGGGAGGACAGGGTCGACGGCTACACCTTC.

This clone has only a few counts. V and J are TRBV5-1 and TRBJ1-4; D possibly corresponds to TRBD1 (5 bases). V was cut by 4 bases and J by 5 bases, with 24 bases left in between. Germline V gene sequence: CDR1 SGHRS, CDR2 YFSETQ. The CDR3 totals 18 residues. The CDR3 loop reads CASSGGILGVGENEKLFF. DNA for the CDR3: TGCGCCAGCAGCGGCGGGATTTTAGGGGTGGGGGAGAATGAAAAACTGTTTTTT.

The chain employs TRBV6-1 and TRBJ1-1; 9 nucleotides line up with TRBD1. Per germline, CDR1 MNHNS and CDR2 SASEGT. The CDR3 totals 14 residues. V was pared by 5 bases and J by 5 bases, with 6 bases of the junction left unmatched. Here the CDR3 reads CASSLGQGFTEAFF. The CDR3 DNA sequence: TGTGCCAGCAGTCTGGGACAGGGATTTACTGAAGCTTTCTTT.

The J gene is TRBJ1-4, the V gene TRBV19; 7 positions agree with TRBD1. With 2 bases clipped from V and 8 bases from J, the junction kept 8 bases outside the gene matches. There are 15 residues in the CDR3. Germline lookup yields CDR1 LNHDA and CDR2 SQIVND (reference sequence). As DNA, the CDR3 is TGTGCCAGTAGTATAACGACAGGGAGAAGCGAAAAACTGTTTTTT. This translates into CASSITTGRSEKLFF.

This rearrangement joins TRBV5-5 to TRBJ1-2; D gene uncertain. The CDR3 is 14 amino acids. V was cut by 3 bases and J by 4 bases, with 13 bases left in between. Germline CDR1 SGHKS, CDR2 YYEKEE (reference sequence). This chain's CDR3 is CASSYGDVRYGYTF. The CDR3 nucleotides read TGTGCCAGCAGCTACGGGGATGTTCGCTATGGCTACACCTTC.